A selection of T cell receptor beta chains follows, all from one sample in a study of blood T cells in healthy people across ages. In TCRdb, the 5' RACE reads were re-called with MiXCR into one record per CDR3 protein. Of nearly 1 million distinct CDR3 sequences in the sample, roughly 51% were seen once. The sample comprised blood. These TCRs come from an older woman in good health. CDR3s include the opening cysteine and the closing phenylalanine or tryptophan. A D gene is named only where the DNA matches it firmly. The listing skips clone size in some rows; elsewhere it reads once, few, many or a size class.

>-|-|TRBJ2-3|TRBV11-2
CASSLDLWQGFSNGDTQYF
TGTGCCAGCAGCTTAGATCTGTGGCAGGGTTTTTCTAATGGAGATACGCAGTATTTT
>few|TRBD1|TRBJ1-1|TRBV29-1
CSVGGVTGLIMNTEAFF
TGCAGCGTTGGAGGTGTGACAGGGCTGATCATGAACACTGAAGCTTTCTTT
>-|TRBD1|TRBJ1-6|TRBV3-1
CASSQTGDSGPLHF
TGTGCCAGCAGCCAAACAGGGGATAGTGGCCCCCTCCACTTT
>-|-|TRBJ2-1|TRBV5-1
CASSLDGHLYNEQFF
TGCGCCAGCAGCTTGGATGGACACCTCTACAATGAGCAGTTCTTC
>-|-|TRBJ2-7|TRBV7-2
CASSLGPAPLEQYF
TGTGCCAGCAGCTTAGGTCCCGCACCACTCGAGCAGTACTTC
>-|-|TRBJ1-2|TRBV5-1
CDSSLGLTPTDGYTF
TGCGACAGCAGCTTGGGTCTTACCCCAACCGATGGCTACACCTTC
>-|-|TRBJ1-2|TRBV27
CASSLSAEYYGYTF
TGTGCCAGCAGTTTATCCGCAGAATACTATGGCTACACCTTC
>-|TRBD1|TRBJ2-1|TRBV4-1
CASSPARGRNEQFF
TGCGCCAGCAGCCCGGCCAGGGGGCGGAATGAGCAGTTCTTC
>-|-|TRBJ2-6|TRBV4-2
CASSQGRASGANVLTF
TGTGCCAGCAGCCAAGGGAGAGCTTCTGGGGCCAACGTCCTGACTTTC
>-|TRBD1|TRBJ1-4|TRBV5-1
CASSPNRGTNEKLFF
TGCGCCAGCAGCCCAAACAGGGGGACTAATGAAAAACTGTTTTTT
>-|-|TRBJ2-3|TRBV20-1
CSAPGHRTDTQYF
TGCAGTGCCCCGGGACACCGCACAGATACGCAGTATTTT
>-|TRBD2|TRBJ2-3|TRBV7-2
CASSLDRLAGATQYF
TGTGCCAGCAGCTTAGATCGACTAGCGGGAGCTACGCAGTATTTT
>-|-|TRBJ1-1|TRBV7-9
CASSLRAGNTEAFF
TGTGCCAGCAGCTTACGTGCAGGGAACACTGAAGCTTTCTTT
>once|TRBD2|TRBJ2-7|TRBV7-2
CASRLRTSGGGEQYF
TGTGCCAGCAGACTTAGGACTAGCGGGGGGGGCGAGCAGTACTTC
>-|-|TRBJ1-2|TRBV3-1
CASSPGDRDYTF
TGTGCCAGCAGCCCGGGAGATAGGGACTACACCTTC
>-|TRBD1|TRBJ2-5|TRBV28
CASRPRGPQETQYF
TGTGCCAGCAGACCTAGGGGGCCCCAAGAGACCCAGTACTTC
>few|TRBD1|TRBJ1-2|TRBV7-9
CASSLADGTGYYGYTF
TGTGCCAGCAGCTTAGCCGATGGGACAGGGTACTATGGCTACACCTTC
>-|-|TRBJ2-3|TRBV7-2
CASSQGPLRADTQYF
TGTGCCAGCAGCCAAGGGCCCCTGAGGGCAGATACGCAGTATTTT